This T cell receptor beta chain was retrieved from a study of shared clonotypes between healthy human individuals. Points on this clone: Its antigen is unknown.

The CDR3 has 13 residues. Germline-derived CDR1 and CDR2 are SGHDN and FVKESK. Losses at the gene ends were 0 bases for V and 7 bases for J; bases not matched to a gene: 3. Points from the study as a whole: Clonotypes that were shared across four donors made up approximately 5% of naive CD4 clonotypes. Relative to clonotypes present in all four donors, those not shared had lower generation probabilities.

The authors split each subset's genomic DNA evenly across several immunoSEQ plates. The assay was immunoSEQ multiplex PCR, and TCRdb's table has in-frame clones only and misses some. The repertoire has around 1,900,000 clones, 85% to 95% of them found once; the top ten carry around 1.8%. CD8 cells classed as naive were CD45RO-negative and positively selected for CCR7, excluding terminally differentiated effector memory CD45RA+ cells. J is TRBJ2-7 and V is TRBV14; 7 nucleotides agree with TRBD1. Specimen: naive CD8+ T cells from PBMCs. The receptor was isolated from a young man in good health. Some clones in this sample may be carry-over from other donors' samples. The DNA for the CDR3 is TGTGCCAGCAGCCAAGATACCAGGGGGGAGCAGTACTTC. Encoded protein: CASSQDTRGEQYF.